The T cell receptor beta chain described here comes from a study of technical replicates of blood from a few donors. Here immunoSEQ multiplex PCR was the method, and the copy in TCRdb shows in-frame clones only, minus some. The sample lists almost 55,000 clones, 94% seen once, with approximately 0.2% in the top ten. Sequencing was carried out using T cells isolated from PBMCs. The source of this sequence is a human donor in good health.

The CDR3 DNA reads as TGTGCCATCAGGATGGGAAGCGGGGGAGAAGCCGGGGAGCTGTTTTTT. This translates into CAIRMGSGGEAGELFF. The chain links TRBV10-3 to TRBJ2-2, with 8 positions matching TRBD2. Germline values: CDR1 ENHRY, CDR2 SYGVKD. Germline trimming cut 6 bases from V and 6 bases from J; bases unmatched to any gene: 12. This CDR3 is built from 16 residues.